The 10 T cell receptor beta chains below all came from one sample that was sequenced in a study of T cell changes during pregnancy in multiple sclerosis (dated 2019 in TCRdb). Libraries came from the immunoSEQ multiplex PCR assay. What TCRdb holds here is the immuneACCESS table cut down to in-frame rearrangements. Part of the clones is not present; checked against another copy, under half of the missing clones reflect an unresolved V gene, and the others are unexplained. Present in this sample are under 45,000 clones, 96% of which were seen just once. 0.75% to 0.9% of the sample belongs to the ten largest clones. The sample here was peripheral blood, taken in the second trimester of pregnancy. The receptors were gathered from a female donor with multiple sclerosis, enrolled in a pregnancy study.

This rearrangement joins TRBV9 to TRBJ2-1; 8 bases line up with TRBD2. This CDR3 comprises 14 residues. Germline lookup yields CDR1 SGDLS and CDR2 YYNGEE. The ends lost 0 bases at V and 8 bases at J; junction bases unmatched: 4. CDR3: CASSVGLATDEQFF. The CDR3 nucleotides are TGTGCCAGCAGCGTAGGACTAGCGACGGATGAGCAGTTCTTC. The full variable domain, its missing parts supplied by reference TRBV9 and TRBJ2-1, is DSGVTQTPKHLITATGQRVTLRCSPRSGDLSVYWYQQSLDQGLQFLIQYYNGEERAKGNILERFSAQQFPDLHSELNLSSLELGDSALYFCASSVGLATDEQFFGPGTRLTVL.

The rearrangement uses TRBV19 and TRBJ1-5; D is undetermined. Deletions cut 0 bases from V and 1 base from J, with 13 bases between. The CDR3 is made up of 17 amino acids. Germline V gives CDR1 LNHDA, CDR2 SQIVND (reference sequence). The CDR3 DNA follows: TGTGCCAGTAGTATAGAGTATGAATTCGGGAGCAATCAGCCCCAGCATTTT. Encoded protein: CASSIEYEFGSNQPQHF.

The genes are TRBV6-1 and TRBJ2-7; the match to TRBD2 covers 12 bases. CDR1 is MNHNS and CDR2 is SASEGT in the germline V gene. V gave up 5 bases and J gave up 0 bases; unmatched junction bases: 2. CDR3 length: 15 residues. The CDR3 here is CASSRTSGISYEQYF. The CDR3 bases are TGTGCCAGCAGTCGGACTAGCGGGATCTCCTACGAGCAGTACTTC.

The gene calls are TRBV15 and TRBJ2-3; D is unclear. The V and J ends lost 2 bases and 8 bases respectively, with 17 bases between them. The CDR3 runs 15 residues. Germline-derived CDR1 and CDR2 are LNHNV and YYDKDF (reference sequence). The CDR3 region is CATSRPALGVGTQYF. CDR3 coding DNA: TGTGCCACCAGCAGACCCGCCCTAGGTGTCGGTACGCAGTATTTT.

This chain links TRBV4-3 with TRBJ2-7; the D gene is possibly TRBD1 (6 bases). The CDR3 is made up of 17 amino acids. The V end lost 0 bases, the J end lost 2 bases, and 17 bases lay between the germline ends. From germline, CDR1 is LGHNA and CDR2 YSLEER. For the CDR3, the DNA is TGCGCCAGCAGCCAAGAGAGCGGAGCTGGACAGACCTACGAGCAGTACTTC. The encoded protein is CASSQESGAGQTYEQYF.

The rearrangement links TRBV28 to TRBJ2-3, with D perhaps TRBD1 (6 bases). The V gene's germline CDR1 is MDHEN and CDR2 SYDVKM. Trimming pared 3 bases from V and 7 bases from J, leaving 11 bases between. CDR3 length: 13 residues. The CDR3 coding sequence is TGTGCCAGCAGTTTGCAGGGGACCTATACGCAGTATTTT. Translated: CASSLQGTYTQYF. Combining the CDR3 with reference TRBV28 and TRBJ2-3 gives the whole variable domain DVKVTQSSRYLVKRTGEKVFLECVQDMDHENMFWYRQDPGLGLRLIYFSYDVKMKEKGDIPEGYSVSREKKERFSLILESASTNQTSMYLCASSLQGTYTQYFGPGTRLTVL.

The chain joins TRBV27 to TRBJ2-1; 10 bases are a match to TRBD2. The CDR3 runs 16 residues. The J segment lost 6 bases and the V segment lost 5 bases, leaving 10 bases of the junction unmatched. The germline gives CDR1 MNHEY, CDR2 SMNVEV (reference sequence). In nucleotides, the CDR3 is TGTGCCAGCAGTGTTACGGCAGCGGGAGGGTTCAATGAGCAGTTCTTC. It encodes CASSVTAAGGFNEQFF.

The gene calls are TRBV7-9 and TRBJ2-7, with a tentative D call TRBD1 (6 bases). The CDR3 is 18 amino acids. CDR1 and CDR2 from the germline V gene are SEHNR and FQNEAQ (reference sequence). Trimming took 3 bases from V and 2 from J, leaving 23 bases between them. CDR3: CASSFSLSSPGAPYEQYF. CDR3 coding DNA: TGTGCCAGCAGCTTTAGTTTAAGTAGTCCAGGGGCACCCTACGAGCAGTACTTC.

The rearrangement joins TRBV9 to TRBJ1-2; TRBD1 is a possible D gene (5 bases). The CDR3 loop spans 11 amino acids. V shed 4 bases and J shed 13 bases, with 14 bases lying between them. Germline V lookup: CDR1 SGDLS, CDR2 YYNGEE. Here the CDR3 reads CASSSQTDLTF. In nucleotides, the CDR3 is TGTGCCAGCAGCAGCCAGACAGATCTCACCTTC.

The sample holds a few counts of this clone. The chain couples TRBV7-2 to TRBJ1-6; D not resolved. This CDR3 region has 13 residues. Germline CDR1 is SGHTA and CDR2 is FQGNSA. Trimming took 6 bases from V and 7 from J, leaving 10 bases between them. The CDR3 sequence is CASRAGRNSPLHF. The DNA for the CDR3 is TGTGCCAGCAGGGCAGGCCGAAATTCACCCCTCCACTTT. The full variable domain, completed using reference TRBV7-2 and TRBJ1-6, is GAGVSQSPSNKVTEKGKDVELRCDPISGHTALYWYRQSLGQGLEFLIYFQGNSAPDKSGLPSDRFSAERTGGSVSTLTIQRTQQEDSAVYLCASRAGRNSPLHFGNGTRLTVT.